The present entry profiles one TCR beta chain with its context. The missing CDR3 end, 3 residues past where the read stops, is filled in from the germline J gene. These data come from a study of T cells in women clearing cervical HPV infection. Per germline, CDR1 LNHDA and CDR2 SQIVND (reference sequence). The CDR3 is 14 amino acids. Profiling relied on immunoSEQ multiplex PCR, and the TCRdb table lists in-frame clones only, not all of them. Its table lists around 19,000 clones. The sequencing sample was made of blood buffy coat. The chain uses TRBV19 and TRBJ2-4; 7 bases match TRBD1. This receptor was identified in a woman between 18 and 70 years old with a cervical HPV16 infection that either progressed to CIN3+ or cleared (not recorded which). The DNA read from the CDR3 is TGTGCCAGTAGTATCCCGGGACAGAAAGAGACT. Its translation is CASSIPGQKET. The CDR3 as a whole reads CASSIPGQKETQYF.